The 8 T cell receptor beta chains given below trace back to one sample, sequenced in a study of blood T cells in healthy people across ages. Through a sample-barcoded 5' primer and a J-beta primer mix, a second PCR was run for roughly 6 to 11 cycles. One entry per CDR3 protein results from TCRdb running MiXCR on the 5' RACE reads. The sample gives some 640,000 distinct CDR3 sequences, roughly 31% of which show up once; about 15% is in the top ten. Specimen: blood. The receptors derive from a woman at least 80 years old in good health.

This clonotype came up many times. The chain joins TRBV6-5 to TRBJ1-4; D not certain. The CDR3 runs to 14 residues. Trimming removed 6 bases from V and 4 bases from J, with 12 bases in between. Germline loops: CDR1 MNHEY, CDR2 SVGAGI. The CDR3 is CASSRFAGNEKLFF. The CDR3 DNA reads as TGTGCCAGCAGCCGCTTTGCGGGTAATGAAAAACTGTTTTTT.

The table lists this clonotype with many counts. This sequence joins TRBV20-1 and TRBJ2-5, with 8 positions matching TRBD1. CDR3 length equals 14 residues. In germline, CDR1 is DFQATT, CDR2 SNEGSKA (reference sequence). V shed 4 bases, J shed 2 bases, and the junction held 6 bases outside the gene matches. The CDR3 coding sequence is TGCAGTGCTAAACTCACAGGGGGGCAAGAGACCCAGTACTTC. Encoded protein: CSAKLTGGQETQYF.

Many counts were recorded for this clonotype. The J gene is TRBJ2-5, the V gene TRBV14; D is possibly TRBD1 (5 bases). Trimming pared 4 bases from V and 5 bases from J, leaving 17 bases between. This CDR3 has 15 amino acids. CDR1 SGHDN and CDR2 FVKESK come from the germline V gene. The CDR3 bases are TGTGCCAGCAGCCCCCTGGGGCAAGCCGGGGAGACCCAGTACTTC. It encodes CASSPLGQAGETQYF.

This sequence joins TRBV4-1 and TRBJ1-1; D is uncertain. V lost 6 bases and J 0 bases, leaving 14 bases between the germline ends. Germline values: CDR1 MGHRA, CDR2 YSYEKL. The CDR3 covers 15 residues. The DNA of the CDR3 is TGCGCCAGCAGACGCCCGGGAGCGATGAACACTGAAGCTTTCTTT. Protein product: CASRRPGAMNTEAFF.

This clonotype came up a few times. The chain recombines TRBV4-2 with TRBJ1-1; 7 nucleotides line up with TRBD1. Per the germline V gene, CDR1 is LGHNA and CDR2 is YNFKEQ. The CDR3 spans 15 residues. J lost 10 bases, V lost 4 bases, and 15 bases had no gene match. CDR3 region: CASSPWTGQLAGAFF. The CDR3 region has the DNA TGTGCCAGCAGCCCTTGGACAGGTCAACTTGCGGGAGCTTTCTTT.

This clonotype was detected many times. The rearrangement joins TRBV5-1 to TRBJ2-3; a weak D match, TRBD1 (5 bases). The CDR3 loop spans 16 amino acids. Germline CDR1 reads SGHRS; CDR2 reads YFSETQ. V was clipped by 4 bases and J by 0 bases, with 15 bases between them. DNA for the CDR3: TGCGCCAGCAGCCATACCGGCCACAGGAGCACAGATACGCAGTATTTT. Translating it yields CASSHTGHRSTDTQYF.

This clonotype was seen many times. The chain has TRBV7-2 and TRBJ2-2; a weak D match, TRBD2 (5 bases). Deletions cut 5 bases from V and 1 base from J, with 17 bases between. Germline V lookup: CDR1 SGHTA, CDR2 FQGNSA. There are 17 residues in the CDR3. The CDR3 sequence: CASSQAVSVVNTGELFF. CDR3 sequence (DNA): TGTGCCAGCAGCCAAGCGGTTAGCGTAGTGAACACCGGGGAGCTGTTTTTT.

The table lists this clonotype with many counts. Here the CDR3 DNA reads TGTGCCAGCAGCCCCCGAGCGAGGGGCGAGGGCACCGGGGAGCTGTTTTTT. It translates to CASSPRARGEGTGELFF. The chain joins TRBV7-2 to TRBJ2-2; possibly TRBD1 or TRBD2 for D (5 bases each). Looked up from germline, CDR1 is SGHTA and CDR2 is FQGNSA. With 5 bases removed from V and 4 bases from J, the gap between germline ends came to 20 bases. CDR3 length: 17 amino acids. Together with reference TRBV7-2 and TRBJ2-2, the CDR3 gives the full variable domain: GAGVSQSPSNKVTEKGKDVELRCDPISGHTALYWYRQSLGQGLEFLIYFQGNSAPDKSGLPSDRFSAERTGGSVSTLTIQRTQQEDSAVYLCASSPRARGEGTGELFFGEGSRLTVL.